The 28 T cell receptor beta chains presented below share a single source sample, sequenced in a study of early T cells in non-severe SARS-CoV-2 infection. TCRdb re-derived calls from the 5' RACE reads in MiXCR, one entry per CDR3 protein. The sample contains about 77,000 distinct CDR3 sequences, roughly a sixth of which appear only once. Sequenced: whole blood. The receptors were gathered from an adult who was a healthcare worker with PCR-confirmed SARS-CoV-2 infection or an uninfected control (not recorded which).

This clonotype was seen a handful of times. The chain recombines TRBV6-1 with TRBJ2-5, with 9 bases lining up with TRBD2. This CDR3 spans 15 amino acids. The germline V gene has CDR1 MNHNS and CDR2 SASEGT. After removal of 2 bases from V and 4 bases from J, the junction contained 5 bases not matched to a gene. Here the CDR3 DNA reads TGTGCCAGCAGTGAACGGGGTAGCGGGGGAGAGACCCAGTACTTC. Translated, it gives CASSERGSGGETQYF.

The sample holds one count of this clonotype. The chain links TRBV29-1 to TRBJ1-1; D gene ambiguous. Trimming stripped 6 bases from V and 4 bases from J, with 12 bases between. The CDR3 contains 12 residues. Germline CDR1 reads SQVTM; CDR2 reads ANQGSEA. The CDR3 is CSVGAGSTEAFF. CDR3 in DNA: TGCAGCGTGGGAGCGGGAAGCACTGAAGCTTTCTTT.

The chain employs TRBV29-1 and TRBJ2-2; 9 positions match TRBD2. V shed 0 bases and J 5 bases; nucleotides not matched to a gene: 1. The germline gives CDR1 SQVTM, CDR2 ANQGSEA. CDR3 length: 14 residues. The CDR3 DNA reads TGCAGCGTTGAAGACAGCGGGAGGACCGGGGAGCTGTTTTTT. Protein: CSVEDSGRTGELFF.

The rearrangement uses TRBV5-1 and TRBJ2-7, with D unresolved. Germline V gives CDR1 SGHRS, CDR2 YFSETQ. V was shortened by 5 bases and J by 7 bases, with 13 bases between the two germline ends. There are 12 residues in the CDR3. The CDR3 here is CASRRGPGEQYF. CDR3 coding DNA: TGCGCCAGCAGGCGTGGGCCTGGGGAGCAGTACTTC.

The chain carries TRBV2 and TRBJ1-2; 9 nucleotides line up with TRBD1. The germline V gene has CDR1 SNHLY and CDR2 FYNNEI. This CDR3 is built from 14 residues. V was pared by 6 bases and J by 5 bases, with 7 bases of the junction left unmatched. CDR3 sequence reads: CASRSLGTGYGYTF. The CDR3 nucleotides are TGTGCCAGCAGGTCCCTGGGGACAGGGTATGGCTACACCTTC.

This clonotype was picked up many times. As DNA, the CDR3 is TGTGCCACCAGTGTGGTAGATACGCAGTATTTT. It codes for CATSVVDTQYF. This chain connects TRBV24-1 to TRBJ2-3; D unclear. Between the trimmed V and J ends, which lost 5 bases and 5 bases, there was a span of 4 bases. CDR1 KGHDR and CDR2 SFDVKD come from the germline V gene. This CDR3 spans 11 amino acids.

This clonotype has more than one count but fewer than ten. The chain employs TRBV4-2 and TRBJ1-5; D unresolved. This CDR3 region has 15 residues. Germline V gives CDR1 LGHNA, CDR2 YNFKEQ. Trimming cost V 7 bases and J 4 bases, with 17 bases left between them. The CDR3 loop reads CASIPPKAGNQPQHF. In DNA form, the CDR3 reads TGTGCCAGCATCCCTCCGAAGGCCGGTAATCAGCCCCAGCATTTT.

This clonotype was counted a single time. Here the CDR3 reads CASSPGTGGIAEKLFF. The CDR3 DNA reads as TGTGCCAGCAGCCCCGGAACAGGGGGCATAGCGGAAAAACTGTTTTTT. The chain uses TRBV7-9 and TRBJ1-4, with 9 bases fitting TRBD1. The CDR3 totals 16 residues. Germline values: CDR1 SEHNR, CDR2 FQNEAQ (reference sequence). V trimming: 5 bases; J trimming: 8 bases; junction bases outside the gene matches: 12.

The chain links TRBV11-2 to TRBJ1-6; D remains unclear. The CDR3 covers 17 residues. CDR1 and CDR2 (germline): SGHAT, FQNNGV. Deletions cut 5 bases from V and 0 bases from J, with 14 bases between. CDR3 sequence reads: CASSRRELSSYNSPLHF. For the CDR3, the DNA is TGTGCCAGCAGCCGCCGCGAGCTAAGCTCCTATAATTCACCCCTCCACTTT. Combining the CDR3 with reference TRBV11-2 and TRBJ1-6 gives the whole variable domain EAGVAQSPRYKIIEKRQSVAFWCNPISGHATLYWYQQILGQGPKLLIQFQNNGVVDDSQLPKDRFSAERLKGVDSTLKIQPAKLEDSAVYLCASSRRELSSYNSPLHFGNGTRLTVT.

This clonotype has just a few counts. The chain has TRBV2 and TRBJ2-2; D unclear. This CDR3 has 14 residues. The germline V gene has CDR1 SNHLY and CDR2 FYNNEI. Trimming pared 3 bases from V and 6 bases from J, leaving 11 bases between. This chain's CDR3 is CASSDVRVAGELFF. The CDR3 coding sequence is TGTGCCAGCAGTGACGTCCGGGTAGCCGGGGAGCTGTTTTTT.

The rearrangement links TRBV30 to TRBJ1-2; perhaps TRBD1 as D (5 bases). Per germline, CDR1 GTSNPN and CDR2 SVGIG (reference sequence). Trimming left V 3 bases short and J 8 bases short, with 22 bases between. This CDR3 contains 15 residues. Here the CDR3 DNA reads TGTGCCTGGAGGGCACGGGGGATCCTCATGGCCGGCTACACCTTC. This sequence encodes CAWRARGILMAGYTF.

The rearrangement joins TRBV6-5 to TRBJ2-7; D is uncertain. Deletions cut 5 bases from V and 5 bases from J, with 19 bases between. CDR3 size: 15 residues. From germline, CDR1 is MNHEY and CDR2 SVGAGI. The CDR3 loop reads CASSDTAKTGHEQYF. CDR3 nucleotide sequence: TGTGCCAGCAGTGACACCGCCAAGACTGGCCACGAGCAGTACTTC.

This clonotype was recorded a few times. The chain joins TRBV20-1 to TRBJ2-3; 8 positions match TRBD2. In germline, CDR1 is DFQATT, CDR2 SNEGSKA (reference sequence). There are 16 residues in the CDR3. Losses at the gene ends were 5 bases for V and 0 bases for J; bases not matched to a gene: 10. The DNA of the CDR3 is TGCAGTGCTCCCCGGGGCAGCGGGGGTAGCACAGATACGCAGTATTTT. This gives the protein CSAPRGSGGSTDTQYF.

This clonotype was observed a single time. A much larger clone differs by one base, so this may be a read error. The chain couples TRBV6-5 to TRBJ1-5; D not certain. V was shortened by 6 bases and J by 0 bases, with 18 bases between the two germline ends. The CDR3 is 17 amino acids. Germline loops: CDR1 MNHEY, CDR2 SVGAGI. CDR3: CASSPSRTGASNQPQHF. Written as DNA, the CDR3 is TGTGCCAGCAGCCCATCCCGGACGGGCGCTAGCAATCAGCCCCAGCATTTT.

In regard to this clonotype: It may be a read error: a sequence one base away is much more abundant. The chain couples TRBV7-6 to TRBJ2-1; D perhaps matches TRBD2 (5 bases). The end of the DNA fits TRBJ2-7 better, so the J call may be wrong. CDR3 length: 14 residues. The V gene's germline CDR1 is SGHVS and CDR2 FNYEAQ. This chain's CDR3 is CASSLGRSYNEQYF. The CDR3 nucleotides are TGTGCCAGCAGCTTAGGGAGGTCCTACAATGAGCAGTACTTC.

The chain carries TRBV6-1 and TRBJ1-6; D gene unclear. Trimming removed 3 bases at V and 7 bases at J, with 7 bases between. Germline lookup yields CDR1 MNHNS and CDR2 SASEGT. The CDR3 length is 13 residues. CDR3 region: CASSEARNSPLHF. The CDR3 DNA sequence: TGTGCCAGCAGTGAGGCGAGAAATTCACCCCTCCACTTT.

This clonotype was recorded a few times. This sequence joins TRBV29-1 and TRBJ2-2, with D unclear. The germline CDR1 and CDR2 sequences are SQVTM and ANQGSEA. The CDR3 is made up of 11 amino acids. V dropped 5 bases and J dropped 2 bases, with 3 bases sitting between them. DNA of the CDR3: TGCAGCGTTATCAACACCGGGGAGCTGTTTTTT. Translated: CSVINTGELFF.

This clonotype was recorded a few times. This chain links TRBV6-6 with TRBJ2-7; D not resolved. The CDR3 consists of 15 residues. The V gene lost 2 bases and the J gene lost 7 bases, with 18 bases spanning the gap. CDR1 MNHNY and CDR2 SVGAGI come from the germline V gene (reference sequence). CDR3 in amino acids: CASSYGLGFTREQYF. DNA of the CDR3: TGTGCCAGCAGTTACGGCCTGGGGTTCACGAGGGAGCAGTACTTC.

In its sample, this clonotype was seen a few times. The genes are TRBV30 and TRBJ1-1; D may be TRBD1 (5 bases). Per germline, CDR1 GTSNPN and CDR2 SVGIG (reference sequence). CDR3 length: 13 residues. Trimming cost V 4 bases and J 4 bases, with 13 bases left between them. The CDR3 here is CAWTGTPSTEAFF. The CDR3 DNA reads as TGTGCCTGGACCGGGACCCCTAGCACTGAAGCTTTCTTT. Using reference TRBV30 and TRBJ1-1 for the parts outside the CDR3, the full variable domain is SQTIHQWPATLVQPVGSPLSLECTVEGTSNPNLYWYRQAAGRGLQLLFYSVGIGQISSEVPQNLSASRPQDRQFILSSKKLLLSDSGFYLCAWTGTPSTEAFFGQGTRLTVV.

This clonotype was seen at least ten times. The chain combines TRBV12-3 or TRBV12-4 with TRBJ2-1, with D possibly called TRBD1 or TRBD2 (6 bases each). The germline V and J ends were trimmed by 7 bases and 3 bases, with 16 bases remaining between them. The CDR3 has 15 amino acids. In DNA, the CDR3 is TGTGCCAGCACCTTGGGGGGCCACCACTACAATGAGCAGTTCTTC. Translated: CASTLGGHHYNEQFF.

The chain joins TRBV12-3 or TRBV12-4 to TRBJ2-1; the D gene is possibly TRBD2 (6 bases). This CDR3 contains 14 residues. V lost 3 bases and J 7 bases, leaving 13 bases between the germline ends. CDR3 protein: CASSLATRENEQFF. Here the CDR3 DNA reads TGTGCCAGCAGTTTGGCGACTAGAGAAAATGAGCAGTTCTTC.

V and J are TRBV18 and TRBJ2-2, with D possibly matching TRBD2 (5 bases). CDR3 length equals 14 residues. Germline CDR1 KGHSH, CDR2 LQKENI. The ends were cut back, 3 bases at V and 1 base at J, with 6 bases in the middle. The CDR3 loop is CASSPGVNTGELFF. The DNA of the CDR3 is TGTGCCAGCTCACCGGGAGTGAACACCGGGGAGCTGTTTTTT.

The CDR3 coding sequence is TGTGCCAGCAGTTTATCGGGTGGCAGGGGACAGCCTTCCTACGAGCAGTACTTC. Residues: CASSLSGGRGQPSYEQYF. The chain has TRBV12-3 or TRBV12-4 and TRBJ2-7; 7 positions match TRBD1. After removal of 2 bases from V and 1 base from J, the junction contained 14 bases not matched to a gene. CDR3 length: 18 residues.

The rearrangement links TRBV7-9 to TRBJ2-7; 9 nucleotides agree with TRBD2. Germline CDR1 is SEHNR and CDR2 is FQNEAQ (reference sequence). The length of the CDR3 is 15 residues. V gave up 1 base and J gave up 2 bases; unmatched junction bases: 3. For the CDR3, the DNA is TGTGCCAGCAGCTTAGGGGCGGGAGGGCCCTACGAGCAGTACTTC. Its translation is CASSLGAGGPYEQYF.

This clonotype was observed a few times. V is TRBV27 and J is TRBJ2-3; 10 bases fit TRBD2. With 1 base clipped from V and 1 base from J, the junction kept 2 bases outside the gene matches. Germline V gene lookup returns CDR1 MNHEY and CDR2 SMNVEV (reference sequence). This CDR3 is 16 amino acids long. CDR3: CASSLFTSGGTDTQYF. In DNA, the CDR3 is TGTGCCAGCAGTTTATTTACTAGCGGGGGCACAGATACGCAGTATTTT.

The chain has TRBV28 and TRBJ2-3; TRBD2 matches 11 bases. There are 14 residues in the CDR3. The junction had 7 bases not matched to a gene; V was cut back by 6 bases and J by 8 bases. Germline lookup yields CDR1 MDHEN and CDR2 SYDVKM. Here the CDR3 DNA reads TGTGCCAGCAGGTTAGCGGGAGGGCCGCTTACGCAGTATTTT. It specifies CASRLAGGPLTQYF. The full variable domain, completed using reference TRBV28 and TRBJ2-3, is DVKVTQSSRYLVKRTGEKVFLECVQDMDHENMFWYRQDPGLGLRLIYFSYDVKMKEKGDIPEGYSVSREKKERFSLILESASTNQTSMYLCASRLAGGPLTQYFGPGTRLTVL.

This clonotype was seen a handful of times. The rearrangement links TRBV5-5 to TRBJ1-6; possible D gene TRBD1, 5 bases. V was cut by 2 bases and J by 5 bases, with 8 bases left in between. In germline, CDR1 is SGHKS, CDR2 YYEKEE (reference sequence). The CDR3 has 14 amino acids. CDR3 sequence: CASSFAGDNSPLHF. CDR3 nucleotide sequence: TGTGCCAGCAGCTTCGCGGGGGATAATTCACCCCTCCACTTT.

The sample holds many counts of this clonotype. V gene TRBV12-3 or TRBV12-4 combines with J gene TRBJ1-2; D is unresolved. Trimming shortened V by 6 bases and J by 6 bases, and 26 bases separated the two germline ends. The CDR3 contains 17 residues. The CDR3 DNA reads as TGTGCCAGCAGCCCCCCCGGAGGCCCGCTCAGTTGGGATGGCTACACCTTC. As protein: CASSPPGGPLSWDGYTF.